The source of this T cell receptor beta chain is a study of neurological immune-mediated disorders. This clonotype was recorded at least ten times. Documented time point: longitudinal time-point 2. The germline V and J ends were trimmed by 2 bases and 4 bases, with 16 bases remaining between them. Germline CDR1 SGDLS, CDR2 YYNGEE. The length of the CDR3 is 15 residues. The cDNA came from 5'RACE with 10-nucleotide random UMIs. TCRdb ran MiXCR on the 5' RACE reads and lists one entry per CDR3 protein. There are approximately 89,000 distinct CDR3 sequences in the sample; roughly 13% occur only once, and just under 5% lies in the top ten.

The sequencing input was PBMCs. This TCR was recovered from a female donor with HTLV-1-associated myelopathy (HAM/TSP). The chain has TRBV9 and TRBJ2-7; a possible D gene is TRBD2 (6 bases). The CDR3 is CASSVSGVTTYEQYF. The DNA of the CDR3 is TGTGCCAGCAGCGTCTCGGGAGTTACGACTTACGAGCAGTACTTC.